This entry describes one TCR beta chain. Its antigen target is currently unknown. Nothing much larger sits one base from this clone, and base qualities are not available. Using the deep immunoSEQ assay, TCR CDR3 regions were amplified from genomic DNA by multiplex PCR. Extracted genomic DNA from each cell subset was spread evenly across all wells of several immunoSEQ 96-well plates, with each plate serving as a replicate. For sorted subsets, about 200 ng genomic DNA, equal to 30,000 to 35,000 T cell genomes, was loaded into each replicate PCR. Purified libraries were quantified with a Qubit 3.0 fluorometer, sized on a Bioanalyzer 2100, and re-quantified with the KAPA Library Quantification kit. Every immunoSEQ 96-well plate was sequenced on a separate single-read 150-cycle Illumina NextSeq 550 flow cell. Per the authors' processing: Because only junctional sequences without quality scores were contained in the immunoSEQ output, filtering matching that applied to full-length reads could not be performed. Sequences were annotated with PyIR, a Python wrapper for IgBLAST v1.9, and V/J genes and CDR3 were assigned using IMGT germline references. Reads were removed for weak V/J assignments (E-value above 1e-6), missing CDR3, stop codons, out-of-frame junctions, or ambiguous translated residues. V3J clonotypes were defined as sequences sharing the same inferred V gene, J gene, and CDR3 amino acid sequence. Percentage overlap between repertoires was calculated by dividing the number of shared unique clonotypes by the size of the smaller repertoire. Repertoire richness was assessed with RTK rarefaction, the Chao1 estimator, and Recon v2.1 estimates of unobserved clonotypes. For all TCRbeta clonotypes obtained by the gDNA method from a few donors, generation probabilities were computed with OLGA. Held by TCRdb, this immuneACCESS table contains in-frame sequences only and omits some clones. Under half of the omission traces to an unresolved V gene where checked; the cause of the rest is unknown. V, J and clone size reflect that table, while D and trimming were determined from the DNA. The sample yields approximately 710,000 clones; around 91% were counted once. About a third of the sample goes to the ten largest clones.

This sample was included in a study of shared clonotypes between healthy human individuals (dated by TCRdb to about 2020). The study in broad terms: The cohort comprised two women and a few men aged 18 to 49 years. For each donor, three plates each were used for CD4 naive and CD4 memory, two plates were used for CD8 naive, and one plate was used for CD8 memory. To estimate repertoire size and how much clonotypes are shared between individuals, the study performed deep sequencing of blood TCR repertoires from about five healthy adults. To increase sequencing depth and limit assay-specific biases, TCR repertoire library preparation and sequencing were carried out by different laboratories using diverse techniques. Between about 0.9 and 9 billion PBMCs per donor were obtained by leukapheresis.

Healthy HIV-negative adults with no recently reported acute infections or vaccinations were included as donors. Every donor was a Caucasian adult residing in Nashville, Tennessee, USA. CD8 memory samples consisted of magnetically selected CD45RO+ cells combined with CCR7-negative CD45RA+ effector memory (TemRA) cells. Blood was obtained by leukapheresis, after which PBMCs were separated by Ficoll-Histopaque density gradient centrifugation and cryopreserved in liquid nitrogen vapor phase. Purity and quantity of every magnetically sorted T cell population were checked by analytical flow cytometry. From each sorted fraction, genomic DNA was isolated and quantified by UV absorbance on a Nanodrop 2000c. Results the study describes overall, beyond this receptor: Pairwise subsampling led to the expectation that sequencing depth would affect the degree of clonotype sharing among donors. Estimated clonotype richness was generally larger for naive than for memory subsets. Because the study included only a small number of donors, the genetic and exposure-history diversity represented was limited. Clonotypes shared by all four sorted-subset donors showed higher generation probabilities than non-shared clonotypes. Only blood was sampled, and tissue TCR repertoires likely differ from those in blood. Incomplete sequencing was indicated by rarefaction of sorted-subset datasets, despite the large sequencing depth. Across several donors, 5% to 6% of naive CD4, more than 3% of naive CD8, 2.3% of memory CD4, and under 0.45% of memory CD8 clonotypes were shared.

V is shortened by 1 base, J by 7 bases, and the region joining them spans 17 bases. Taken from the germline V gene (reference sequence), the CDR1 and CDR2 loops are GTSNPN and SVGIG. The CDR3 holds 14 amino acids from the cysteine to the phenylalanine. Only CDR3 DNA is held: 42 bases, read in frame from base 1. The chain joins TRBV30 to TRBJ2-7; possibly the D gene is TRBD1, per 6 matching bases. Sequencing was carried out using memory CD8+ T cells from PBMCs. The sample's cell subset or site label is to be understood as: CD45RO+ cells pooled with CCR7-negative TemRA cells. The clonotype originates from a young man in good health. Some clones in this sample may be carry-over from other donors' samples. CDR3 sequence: CAWSGGNRAGEQYF. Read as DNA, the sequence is TGTGCCTGGAGTGGGGGGAACAGGGCAGGGGAGCAGTACTTC.